This is a list of T cell receptor beta chains from one sample in a study of cytomegalovirus exposure and HLA in healthy donors. This table comes from immunoSEQ multiplex PCR, and its TCRdb copy is limited to in-frame clones, with some not included. The profile shows 100,000 to 140,000 clones, approximately 74% of them singletons. Material for sequencing was PBMCs. The origin of the receptors is a woman aged 40-49 years in good health and CMV-seropositive. Both conserved end residues are part of each CDR3. D genes are given only for firm matches. Some rows have no size entry. The others give once, few or many, or a class for an expanded clone.

V	J	D	size	DNA	CDR3
TRBV5-6	TRBJ1-6	.	once	TGTGCCAGCAGCTTGGAACAGGGTGGCTCACCCCTCCACTTT	CASSLEQGGSPLHF
TRBV5-1	TRBJ1-4	.	.	TGCGCCAGCCACGACTCCGTTCCGGGGGAAAAACTGTTTTTT	CASHDSVPGEKLFF
TRBV30	TRBJ1-1	.	.	TGTGCCTGGAGTGTTACAGAGAACACTGAAGCTTTCTTT	CAWSVTENTEAFF
TRBV10-3	TRBJ1-5	.	.	TGTGCCATCGGCGCGAGGGGACCGCCGTGGGGGGCCCAGCATTTT	CAIGARGPPWGAQHF
TRBV6-1	TRBJ1-2	TRBD1	.	TGTGCCAGCAGGGCGGGACAGGGTCTTCCTGGCTACACCTTC	CASRAGQGLPGYTF
TRBV9	TRBJ2-1	.	.	TGTGCCAGCAGCGTAGCATCCGGGAAAAGGCAGTTCTTC	CASSVASGKRQFF
TRBV18	TRBJ1-1	.	few	TGTGCCAGCTCACCACCGAGCACGCTGAACACTGAAGCTTTCTTT	CASSPPSTLNTEAFF
TRBV5-1	TRBJ2-3	.	once	TGCGCCAGCAGCTTCCCCGGGGGAAGTGGCACAGATACGCAGTATTTT	CASSFPGGSGTDTQYF
TRBV7-2	TRBJ1-6	.	few	TGTGCCAGCAGCTTGGAGTATTCACCCCTCCACTTT	CASSLEYSPLHF
TRBV30	TRBJ2-3	TRBD2	.	TGTGCCTGCGGGGGGGACTTCGCGTCCGTTTCAGATACGCAGTATTTT	CACGGDFASVSDTQYF
TRBV5-6	TRBJ1-4	TRBD1	.	TGTGCCAGCAGCGCGCCCGGGACAGGGGGCAATGAAAAACTGTTTTTT	CASSAPGTGGNEKLFF
TRBV4-3	TRBJ1-1	TRBD1	.	TGCGCCAGCAGCCAAGTCCGGGACAGTGAAGCTTTCTTT	CASSQVRDSEAFF
TRBV9	TRBJ2-2	TRBD1	.	TGTGCCAGCAGCTCCTGGACAGGGGGCACCGGGGAGCTGTTTTTT	CASSSWTGGTGELFF
TRBV29-1	TRBJ2-5	.	few	TGCAGCGCACAAGAACCTAGGGGTCTGGAGACCCAGTACTTC	CSAQEPRGLETQYF
TRBV7-2	TRBJ1-1	.	.	TGTGCCAGCAGCTTAGGGGGTACTAGGACTGAAGCTTTCTTT	CASSLGGTRTEAFF
TRBV2	TRBJ2-3	.	.	TGTGCCAGCAGTGAATCACTAGACACAGATACGCAGTATTTT	CASSESLDTDTQYF
TRBV6-1	TRBJ2-1	.	once	TGTGCCAGCAGTGAAGCGGTAGCCCGTGAGCAGTTCTTC	CASSEAVAREQFF
TRBV14	TRBJ2-2	TRBD2	.	TGTGCCAGCAGCCAATGGGGAGGGGTTCGTGACACCGGGGAGCTGTTTTTT	CASSQWGGVRDTGELFF
TRBV6-5	TRBJ1-1	TRBD1	.	TGTGCCAGCAGTTACCCCGGGACAGACAACACTGAAGCTTTCTTT	CASSYPGTDNTEAFF
TRBV29-1	TRBJ1-5	.	.	TGCAGCGTCGGGGGTGGACCCGATCAGCCCCAGCATTTT	CSVGGGPDQPQHF
TRBV5-1	TRBJ2-7	TRBD1	.	TGCGCCAGCAGCTTCGGACAGGGGATTTCCGAGCAGTACTTC	CASSFGQGISEQYF
TRBV27	TRBJ2-7	TRBD1	once	TGTGCCAGCAGTTCCCCCGGACAGGTACCCTACGAGCAGTACTTC	CASSSPGQVPYEQYF
TRBV11-3	TRBJ2-1	.	.	TGTGCCAGCAGCTTAGGCTATGCCGACAATGAGCAGTTCTTC	CASSLGYADNEQFF
TRBV9	TRBJ2-3	.	.	TGTGCCAGCAGCGTAGGAGACAGCAAAAGCACAGATACGCAGTATTTT	CASSVGDSKSTDTQYF
TRBV6-5	TRBJ2-2	.	.	TGTGCCAGCATTCCGACAGGCGGGACCGGGGAGCTGTTTTTT	CASIPTGGTGELFF
TRBV7-3	TRBJ2-3	.	few	TGTGCCAGCAGCTCTGGCACAGATACGCAGTATTTT	CASSSGTDTQYF
TRBV6-1	TRBJ2-7	.	.	TGTGCCAGCAAAATGATGGCAGCTAGCTCCTACGAGCAGTACTTC	CASKMMAASSYEQYF
TRBV6-5	TRBJ2-7	TRBD2	few	TGTGCCAGCAGTTACGTAACTAGCGGGGGCCCCTACGAGCAGTACTTC	CASSYVTSGGPYEQYF
TRBV5-4	TRBJ2-7	.	.	TGTGCCAGCAGCTTGGACGACAACTACGAGCAGTACTTC	CASSLDDNYEQYF
TRBV28	TRBJ2-7	.	.	TGTGCCAGCACCCAATGGTCGGGGGGACAATACTTC	CASTQWSGGQYF
TRBV4-1	TRBJ2-1	TRBD1	.	TGCGCCAGCAGCCGGGGCAGGGGGCTAGGCAATGAGCAGTTCTTC	CASSRGRGLGNEQFF
TRBV11-2	TRBJ1-1	.	.	TGTGCCAGCAGCTTAGAAGGACATCTGAACACTGAAGCTTTCTTT	CASSLEGHLNTEAFF
TRBV5-8	TRBJ1-5	TRBD1	.	TGTGCCAGCAGCGAAACTAGGACAGGGCCCCAGCATTTT	CASSETRTGPQHF
TRBV14	TRBJ2-1	TRBD1	.	TGTGCCAGTAGCCAAGATCCGGGACAGGGCGACAATGAGCAGTTCTTC	CASSQDPGQGDNEQFF
TRBV27	TRBJ2-3	.	.	TGTGCCAGCAGCCGTCGGGAGACAGATACGCAGTATTTT	CASSRRETDTQYF
TRBV5-1	TRBJ2-5	TRBD2	.	TGCGCCAGCAGCGAGGGACTAGAGGTGGAGACCCAGTACTTC	CASSEGLEVETQYF
TRBV4-1	TRBJ2-5	TRBD1	.	TGCGCCAGCAGCCCAGGGACAGTTCAAGAGACCCAGTACTTC	CASSPGTVQETQYF
TRBV7-3	TRBJ2-3	TRBD2	.	TGTGCCAGCAGCTTCGTCGCCGGGGGGGCAGATACGCAGTATTTT	CASSFVAGGADTQYF
TRBV30	TRBJ2-1	.	few	TGTGCCTGGAGCGGTAGCGGAAATGAGCAGTTCTTC	CAWSGSGNEQFF
TRBV5-8	TRBJ1-5	.	.	TGTGCCAGCAGCTTGGCCGTTGGCAGCATGGGGAGTCAGCCCCAGCATTTT	CASSLAVGSMGSQPQHF
TRBV6-1	TRBJ2-1	TRBD2	.	TGTGCCAGCAGTAGGACTAGCGGGGCTCAGTATGAGCAGTTCTTC	CASSRTSGAQYEQFF
TRBV19	TRBJ1-5	.	few	TGTGCCAGTAGTATCGGGAGTATCAATCAGCCCCAGCATTTT	CASSIGSINQPQHF
TRBV27	TRBJ1-4	TRBD1	once	TGTGCCAGCAGTTGGACAGGGGCGTCCAATGAAAAACTGTTTTTT	CASSWTGASNEKLFF
TRBV2	TRBJ1-2	TRBD1	few	TGTGCCAGCAGGGACGAGACAGGGGGAAATGGCTACACCTTC	CASRDETGGNGYTF
TRBV13	TRBJ1-1	.	.	TGTGCCAGCAGCCTCCCAGACCAGGGGAGCACTGAAGCTTTCTTT	CASSLPDQGSTEAFF
TRBV5-4	TRBJ2-1	.	.	TGTGCCAGCAGCTGGACAGTAGGTGAGCAGTTCTTC	CASSWTVGEQFF
TRBV2	TRBJ1-2	.	.	TGTGCCAGCAAGGGGGGGGCTTCGGACTATGGCTACACCTTC	CASKGGASDYGYTF
TRBV27	TRBJ1-1	.	.	TGTGCCAGCAGTTCCCGGACAGAGCTCGCAGCTTTCTTT	CASSSRTELAAFF
TRBV6-1	TRBJ1-1	.	.	TGTGCCAGCACCACGGGGGAGATTTTTGAAGCTTTCTTT	CASTTGEIFEAFF
TRBV7-9	TRBJ2-7	.	.	TGTGCCAGCAGCTTAGAAGGACTCTCCTACGAGCAGTACTTC	CASSLEGLSYEQYF
TRBV4-3	TRBJ2-3	.	.	TGCGCCAGCAGCCAAGAGTACGGAACGGGGACGCAGTATTTT	CASSQEYGTGTQYF
TRBV7-2	TRBJ2-3	TRBD2	few	TGTGCCAGCAGCTTAGGGCCTAGCGGTCCCACAGATACGCAGTATTTT	CASSLGPSGPTDTQYF